Following are 15 T cell receptor beta chains from one sample sequenced in a study of cytotoxic CD8 clonotypes in ibrutinib-treated CLL. The method was immunoSEQ multiplex PCR; TCRdb's version includes in-frame clones alone and lacks a portion of them. The sample carries 270,000 or so clones, 60% to 80% recorded once. The sample consisted of PBMCs, taken at disease progression, from a patient treated with ibrutinib. These receptors were taken from a human donor with chronic lymphocytic leukemia.

This CDR3 reads CASSLSGQSTDTQYF. In nucleotides, the CDR3 is TGTGCCAGCAGCTTATCGGGACAGAGCACAGATACGCAGTATTTT. The chain carries TRBV7-8 and TRBJ2-3, with TRBD1 matching over 7 bases. The CDR3 has 15 residues. CDR1 and CDR2 (germline): SGHVS, FQNEAQ. The J segment lost 0 bases and the V segment lost 2 bases, leaving 2 bases of the junction unmatched.

The chain recombines TRBV2 with TRBJ2-7; D is perhaps TRBD2 (6 bases). The V gene lost 7 bases and the J gene lost 3 bases, with 13 bases spanning the gap. This CDR3 comprises 13 residues. CDR1 is SNHLY and CDR2 is FYNNEI in the germline V gene. The CDR3 DNA follows: TGTGCCAGCAATGGAGGGGCGAACTACGAGCAGTACTTC. This sequence encodes CASNGGANYEQYF.

The chain has TRBV6-1 and TRBJ2-5, with D maybe TRBD1 (5 bases). V lost 5 bases and J lost 1, with 14 bases in between. CDR1 is MNHNS and CDR2 is SASEGT in the germline V gene. This CDR3 spans 15 amino acids. In DNA form, the CDR3 reads TGTGCCAGCAGTACCCGGACACCCCGCCAAGAGACCCAGTACTTC. It specifies CASSTRTPRQETQYF.

The rearrangement joins TRBV7-9 to TRBJ2-3, with a tentative D call TRBD1 (6 bases). The germline CDR1 and CDR2 sequences are SEHNR and FQNEAQ (reference sequence). The CDR3 has 16 residues. Between the trimmed V and J ends, which lost 3 bases and 4 bases, there was a span of 17 bases. Written as DNA, the CDR3 is TGTGCCAGCAGCTTCAGAGAGAGCAGGGGTGCAGATACGCAGTATTTT. Translated: CASSFRESRGADTQYF.

This clone showed up just once. This chain joins TRBV5-5 and TRBJ1-1, with D unresolved. Germline CDR1 reads SGHKS; CDR2 reads YYEKEE (reference sequence). This CDR3 comprises 11 residues. Trimming stripped 7 bases from V and 2 bases from J, with 6 bases between. DNA of the CDR3: TGTGCCAGCCAGCGAAACACTGAAGCTTTCTTT. This sequence encodes CASQRNTEAFF.

This clone was seen only once. As DNA, the CDR3 is TGTGCCAGCAGTACCCTAGTGTTGACAGTCAGTAATGAAAAACTGTTTTTT. Translating gives CASSTLVLTVSNEKLFF. The chain uses TRBV28 and TRBJ1-4; weak D call: TRBD1 (5 bases). Germline loops: CDR1 MDHEN, CDR2 SYDVKM. V was shortened by 5 bases and J by 4 bases, with 20 bases between the two germline ends. This CDR3 contains 17 residues.

This rearrangement joins TRBV6-5 to TRBJ1-2; D is unclear. The germline gives CDR1 MNHEY, CDR2 SVGAGI. The CDR3 has 13 amino acids. V dropped 8 bases and J dropped 4 bases, with 14 bases sitting between them. CDR3 coding DNA: TGTGCCAGCGGATATAATGGCCTCTATGGCTACACCTTC. Its protein is CASGYNGLYGYTF.

A few counts support this clone. Different DNA sequences within this sample yield the same CDR3. CDR3 sequence (DNA): TGTGCCAGCAGCGTAGGACCAGCGTACGAGCAGTACTTC. It is translated as CASSVGPAYEQYF. The chain has TRBV9 and TRBJ2-7; no firm D call. The germline V and J ends were trimmed by 0 bases and 4 bases, with 8 bases remaining between them. The CDR3 is made up of 13 amino acids. CDR1 and CDR2 from the germline V gene are SGDLS and YYNGEE. The complete variable domain, with remaining parts taken from reference TRBV9 and TRBJ2-7, reads DSGVTQTPKHLITATGQRVTLRCSPRSGDLSVYWYQQSLDQGLQFLIQYYNGEERAKGNILERFSAQQFPDLHSELNLSSLELGDSALYFCASSVGPAYEQYFGPGTRLTVT.

The chain is built from TRBV7-9 and TRBJ2-7; TRBD2 matches at 11 bases. The CDR3 is made up of 17 amino acids. Germline V gene data show CDR1 as SEHNR and CDR2 as FQNEAQ (reference sequence). The ends lost 2 bases at V and 1 base at J; junction bases unmatched: 7. Written as DNA, the CDR3 is TGTGCCAGCAGCTTAAAAGTAGCGGGAGGGAAATCCTACGAGCAGTACTTC. Translated, it gives CASSLKVAGGKSYEQYF.

This chain joins TRBV9 and TRBJ2-1; tentatively, D is TRBD2 (6 bases). V lost 3 bases and J 7 bases, leaving 11 bases between the germline ends. Germline CDR1 and CDR2: SGDLS and YYNGEE. The CDR3 length is 13 residues. CDR3 nucleotides: TGTGCCAGCAGCGGGGAGGACGCGAATGAGCAGTTCTTC. This sequence encodes CASSGEDANEQFF.

This chain joins TRBV28 and TRBJ1-2, with D maybe TRBD1 (5 bases). The CDR3 runs to 13 residues. CDR1 and CDR2 from the germline V gene are MDHEN and SYDVKM. Trimming stripped 1 base from V and 3 bases from J, with 6 bases between. The CDR3 bases are TGTGCCAGCAGTTTATCGGGGGACTATGGCTACACCTTC. Its protein is CASSLSGDYGYTF.

This clone was picked up a small number of times. The chain joins TRBV9 to TRBJ2-7; TRBD2 is a possible D gene (5 bases). CDR3 size: 14 residues. V lost 0 bases to trimming and J lost 4 bases, with 11 bases between them. Germline CDR1 is SGDLS and CDR2 is YYNGEE. The CDR3 region is CASSVAGSPYEQYF. CDR3 nucleotide sequence: TGTGCCAGCAGCGTAGCGGGGAGTCCGTACGAGCAGTACTTC.

V and J are TRBV27 and TRBJ2-4; 7 nucleotides line up with TRBD1. CDR3 length equals 12 residues. J was trimmed by 6 bases and V by 7 bases; bases with no gene match: 3. Germline CDR1 MNHEY, CDR2 SMNVEV (reference sequence). The CDR3 reads CASMAGGNIQYF. For the CDR3, the DNA is TGTGCCAGCATGGCAGGGGGAAACATTCAGTACTTC.

The genes are TRBV7-2 and TRBJ2-6; D may match TRBD1 or TRBD2 (5 bases each). This CDR3 has 15 residues. The germline gives CDR1 SGHTA, CDR2 FQGNSA. Trimming took off 2 bases at V and 2 bases at J, with 7 bases between the two ends. CDR3 sequence: CASSLSGPGANVLTF. The CDR3 DNA sequence: TGTGCCAGCAGCTTATCGGGGCCTGGGGCCAACGTCCTGACTTTC.

The rearrangement uses TRBV7-9 and TRBJ1-1; D is undetermined. This CDR3 has 13 residues. Trimming cost V 5 bases and J 2 bases, with 9 bases left between them. Germline assignment: CDR1 SEHNR and CDR2 FQNEAQ (reference sequence). The CDR3 coding sequence is TGTGCCAGCAGCGTCGACCCTAACACTGAAGCTTTCTTT. It is translated as CASSVDPNTEAFF.